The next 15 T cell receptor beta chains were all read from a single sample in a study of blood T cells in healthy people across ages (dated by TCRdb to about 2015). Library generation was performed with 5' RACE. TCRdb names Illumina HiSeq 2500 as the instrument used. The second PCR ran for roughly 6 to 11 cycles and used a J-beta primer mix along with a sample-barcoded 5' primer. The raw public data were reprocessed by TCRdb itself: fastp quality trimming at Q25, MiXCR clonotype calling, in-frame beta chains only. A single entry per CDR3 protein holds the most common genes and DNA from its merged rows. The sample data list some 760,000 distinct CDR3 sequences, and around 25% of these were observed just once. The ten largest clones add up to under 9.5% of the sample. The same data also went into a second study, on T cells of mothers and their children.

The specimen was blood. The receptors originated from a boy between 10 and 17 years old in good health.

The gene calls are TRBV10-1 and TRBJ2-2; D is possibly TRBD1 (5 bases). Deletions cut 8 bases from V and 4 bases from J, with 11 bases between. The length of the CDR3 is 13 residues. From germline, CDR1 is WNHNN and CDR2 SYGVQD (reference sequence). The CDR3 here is CASQQDSTGELFF. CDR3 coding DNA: TGCGCCAGCCAACAGGATAGCACCGGGGAGCTGTTTTTT.

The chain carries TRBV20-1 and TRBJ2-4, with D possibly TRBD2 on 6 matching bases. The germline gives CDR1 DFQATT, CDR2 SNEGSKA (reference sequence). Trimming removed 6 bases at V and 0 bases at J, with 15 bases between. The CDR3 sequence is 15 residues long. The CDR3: CSAWIGDLAKNIQYF. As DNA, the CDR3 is TGCAGTGCCTGGATAGGGGACTTAGCCAAAAACATTCAGTACTTC.

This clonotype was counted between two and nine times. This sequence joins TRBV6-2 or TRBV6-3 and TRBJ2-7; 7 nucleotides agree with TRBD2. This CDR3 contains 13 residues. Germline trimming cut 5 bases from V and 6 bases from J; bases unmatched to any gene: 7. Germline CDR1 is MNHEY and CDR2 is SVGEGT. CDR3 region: CASSGAGVSEQYF. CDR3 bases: TGTGCCAGCAGTGGTGCGGGGGTATCCGAGCAGTACTTC.

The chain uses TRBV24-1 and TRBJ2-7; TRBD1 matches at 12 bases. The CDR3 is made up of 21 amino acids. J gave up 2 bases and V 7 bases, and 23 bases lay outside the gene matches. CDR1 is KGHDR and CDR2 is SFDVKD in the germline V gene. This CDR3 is CATSRLGRDRGRSPETYEQYF. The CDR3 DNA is TGTGCCACCAGCCGATTAGGTCGGGACAGGGGGCGAAGCCCCGAAACCTACGAGCAGTACTTC.

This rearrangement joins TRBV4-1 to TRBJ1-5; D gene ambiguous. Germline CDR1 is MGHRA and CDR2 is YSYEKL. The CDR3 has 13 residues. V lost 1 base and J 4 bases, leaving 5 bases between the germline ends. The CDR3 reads CASSQGYNQPQHF. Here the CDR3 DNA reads TGCGCCAGCAGCCAAGGGTATAATCAGCCCCAGCATTTT.

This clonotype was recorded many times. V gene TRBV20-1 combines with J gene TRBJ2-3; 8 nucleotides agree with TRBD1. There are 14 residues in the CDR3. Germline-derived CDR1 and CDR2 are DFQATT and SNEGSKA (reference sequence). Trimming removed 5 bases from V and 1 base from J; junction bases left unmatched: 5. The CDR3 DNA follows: TGCAGTGCTGTGACAGGGGACGGCACAGATACGCAGTATTTT. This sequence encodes CSAVTGDGTDTQYF.

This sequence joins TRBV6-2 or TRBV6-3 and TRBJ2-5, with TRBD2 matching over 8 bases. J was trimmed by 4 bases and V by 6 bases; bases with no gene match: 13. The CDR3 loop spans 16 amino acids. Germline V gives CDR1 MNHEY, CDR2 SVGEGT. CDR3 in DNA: TGTGCCAGCAGCCCCCTTAGCGGGGTCGCGGGAGAGACCCAGTACTTC. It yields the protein CASSPLSGVAGETQYF.

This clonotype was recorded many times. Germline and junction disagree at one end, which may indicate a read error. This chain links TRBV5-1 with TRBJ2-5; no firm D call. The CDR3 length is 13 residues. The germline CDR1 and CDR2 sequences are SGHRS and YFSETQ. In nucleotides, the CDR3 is TGTGCCAGCAGCTTAGAAGACCAAGAGACCCAGTACTTC. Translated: CASSLEDQETQYF.

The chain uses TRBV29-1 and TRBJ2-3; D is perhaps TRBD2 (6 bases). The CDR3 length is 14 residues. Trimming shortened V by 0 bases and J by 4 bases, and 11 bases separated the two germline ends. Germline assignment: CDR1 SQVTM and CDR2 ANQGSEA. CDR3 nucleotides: TGCAGCGTTGAAGAGAGGAGGGGAGCAGATACGCAGTATTTT. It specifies CSVEERRGADTQYF.

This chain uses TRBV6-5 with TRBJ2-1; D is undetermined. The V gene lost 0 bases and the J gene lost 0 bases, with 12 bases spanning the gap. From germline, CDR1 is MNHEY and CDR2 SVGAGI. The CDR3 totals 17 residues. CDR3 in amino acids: CASSYSPLRSSYNEQFF. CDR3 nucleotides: TGTGCCAGCAGTTACTCGCCCCTCCGAAGCTCCTACAATGAGCAGTTCTTC.

CDR3 sequence reads: CASSLVGGSTLYEQYF. CDR3 sequence (DNA): TGTGCCAGCAGCTTAGTGGGCGGGAGTACTCTCTACGAGCAGTACTTC. The chain links TRBV7-8 to TRBJ2-7, with 7 bases aligning to TRBD2. Trimming removed 1 base from V and 3 bases from J; junction bases left unmatched: 9. There are 16 residues in the CDR3. Germline CDR1 and CDR2: SGHVS and FQNEAQ.

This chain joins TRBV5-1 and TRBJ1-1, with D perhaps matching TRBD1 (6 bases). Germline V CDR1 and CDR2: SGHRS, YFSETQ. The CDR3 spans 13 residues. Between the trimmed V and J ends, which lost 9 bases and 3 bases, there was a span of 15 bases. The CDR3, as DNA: TGCGCCAAGGGGGGGGTCAGGGACACTGAAGCTTTCTTT. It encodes CAKGGVRDTEAFF.

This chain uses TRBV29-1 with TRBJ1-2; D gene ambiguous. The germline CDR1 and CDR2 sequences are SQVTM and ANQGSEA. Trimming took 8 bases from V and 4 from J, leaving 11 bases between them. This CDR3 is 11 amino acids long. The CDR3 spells CSFRTVYGYTF. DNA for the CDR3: TGCAGCTTCCGGACGGTCTATGGCTACACCTTC. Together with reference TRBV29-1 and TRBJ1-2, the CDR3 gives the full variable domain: SAVISQKPSRDICQRGTSLTIQCQVDSQVTMMFWYRQQPGQSLTLIATANQGSEATYESGFVIDKFPISRPNLTFSTLTVSNMSPEDSSIYLCSFRTVYGYTFGSGTRLTVV.

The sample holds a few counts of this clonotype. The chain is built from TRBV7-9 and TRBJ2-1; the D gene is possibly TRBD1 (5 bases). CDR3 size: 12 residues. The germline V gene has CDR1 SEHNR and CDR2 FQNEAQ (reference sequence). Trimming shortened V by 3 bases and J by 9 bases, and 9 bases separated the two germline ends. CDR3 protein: CASSFQGIEQFF. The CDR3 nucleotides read TGTGCCAGCAGCTTCCAGGGAATTGAGCAGTTCTTC.

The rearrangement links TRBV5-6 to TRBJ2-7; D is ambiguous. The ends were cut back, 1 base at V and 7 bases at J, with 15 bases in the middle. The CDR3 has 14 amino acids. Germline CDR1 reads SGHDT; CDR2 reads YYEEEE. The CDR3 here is CASSLSSKLGEQYF. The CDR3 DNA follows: TGTGCCAGCAGCTTGTCCAGTAAATTAGGAGAGCAGTACTTC.